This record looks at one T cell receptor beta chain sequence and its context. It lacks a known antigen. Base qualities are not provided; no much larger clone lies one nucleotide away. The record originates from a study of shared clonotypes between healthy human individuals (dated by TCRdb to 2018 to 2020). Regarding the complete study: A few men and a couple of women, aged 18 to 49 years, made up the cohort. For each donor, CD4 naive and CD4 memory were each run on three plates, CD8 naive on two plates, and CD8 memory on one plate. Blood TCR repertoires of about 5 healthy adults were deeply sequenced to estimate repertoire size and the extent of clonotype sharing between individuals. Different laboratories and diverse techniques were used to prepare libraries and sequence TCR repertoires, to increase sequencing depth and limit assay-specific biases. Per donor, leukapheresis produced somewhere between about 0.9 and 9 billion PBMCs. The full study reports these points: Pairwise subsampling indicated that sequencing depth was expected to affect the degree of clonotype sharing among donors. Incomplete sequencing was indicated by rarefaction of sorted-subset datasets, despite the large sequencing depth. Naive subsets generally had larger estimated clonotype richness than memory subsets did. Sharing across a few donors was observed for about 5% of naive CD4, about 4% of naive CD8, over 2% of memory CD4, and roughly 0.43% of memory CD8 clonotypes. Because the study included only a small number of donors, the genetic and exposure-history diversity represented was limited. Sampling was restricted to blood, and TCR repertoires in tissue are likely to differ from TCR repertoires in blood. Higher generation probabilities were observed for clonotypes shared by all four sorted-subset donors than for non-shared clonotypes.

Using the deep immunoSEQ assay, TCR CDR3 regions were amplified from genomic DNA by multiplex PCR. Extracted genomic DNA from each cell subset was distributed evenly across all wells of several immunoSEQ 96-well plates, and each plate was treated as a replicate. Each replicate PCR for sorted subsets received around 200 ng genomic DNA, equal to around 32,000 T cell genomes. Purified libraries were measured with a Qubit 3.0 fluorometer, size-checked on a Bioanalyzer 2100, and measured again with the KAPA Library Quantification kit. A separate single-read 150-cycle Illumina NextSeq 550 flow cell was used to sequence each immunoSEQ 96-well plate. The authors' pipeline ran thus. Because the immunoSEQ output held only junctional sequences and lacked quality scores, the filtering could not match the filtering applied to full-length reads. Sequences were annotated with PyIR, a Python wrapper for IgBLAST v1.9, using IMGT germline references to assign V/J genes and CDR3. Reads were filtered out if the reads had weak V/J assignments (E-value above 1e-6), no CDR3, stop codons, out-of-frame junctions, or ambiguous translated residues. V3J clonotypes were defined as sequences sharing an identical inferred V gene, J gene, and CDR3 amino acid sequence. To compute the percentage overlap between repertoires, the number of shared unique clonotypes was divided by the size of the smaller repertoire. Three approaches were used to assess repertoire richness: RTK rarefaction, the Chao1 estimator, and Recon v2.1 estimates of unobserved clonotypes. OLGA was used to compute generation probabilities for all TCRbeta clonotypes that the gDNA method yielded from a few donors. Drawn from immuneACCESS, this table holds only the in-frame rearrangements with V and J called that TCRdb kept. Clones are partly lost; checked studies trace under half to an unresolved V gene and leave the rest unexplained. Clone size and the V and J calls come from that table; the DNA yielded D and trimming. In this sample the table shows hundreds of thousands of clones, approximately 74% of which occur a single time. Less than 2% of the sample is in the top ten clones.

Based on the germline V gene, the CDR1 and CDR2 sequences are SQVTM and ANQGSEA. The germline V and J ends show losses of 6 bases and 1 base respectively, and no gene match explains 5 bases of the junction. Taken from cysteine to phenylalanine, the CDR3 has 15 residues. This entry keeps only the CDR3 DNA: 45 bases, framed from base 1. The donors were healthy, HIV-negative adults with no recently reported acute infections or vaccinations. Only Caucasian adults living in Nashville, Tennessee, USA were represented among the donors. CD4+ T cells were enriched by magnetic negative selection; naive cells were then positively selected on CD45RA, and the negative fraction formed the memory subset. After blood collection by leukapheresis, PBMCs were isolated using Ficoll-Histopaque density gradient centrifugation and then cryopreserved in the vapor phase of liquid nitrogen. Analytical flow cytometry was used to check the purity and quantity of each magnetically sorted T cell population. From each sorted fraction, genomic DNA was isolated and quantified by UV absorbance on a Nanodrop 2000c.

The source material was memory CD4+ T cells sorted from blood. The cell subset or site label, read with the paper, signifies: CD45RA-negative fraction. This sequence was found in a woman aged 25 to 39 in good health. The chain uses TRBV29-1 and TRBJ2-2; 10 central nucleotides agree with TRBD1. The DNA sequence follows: TGCAGCGTCGGGACAGGGGCCGTGAACACCGGGGAGCTGTTTTTT. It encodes CSVGTGAVNTGELFF.